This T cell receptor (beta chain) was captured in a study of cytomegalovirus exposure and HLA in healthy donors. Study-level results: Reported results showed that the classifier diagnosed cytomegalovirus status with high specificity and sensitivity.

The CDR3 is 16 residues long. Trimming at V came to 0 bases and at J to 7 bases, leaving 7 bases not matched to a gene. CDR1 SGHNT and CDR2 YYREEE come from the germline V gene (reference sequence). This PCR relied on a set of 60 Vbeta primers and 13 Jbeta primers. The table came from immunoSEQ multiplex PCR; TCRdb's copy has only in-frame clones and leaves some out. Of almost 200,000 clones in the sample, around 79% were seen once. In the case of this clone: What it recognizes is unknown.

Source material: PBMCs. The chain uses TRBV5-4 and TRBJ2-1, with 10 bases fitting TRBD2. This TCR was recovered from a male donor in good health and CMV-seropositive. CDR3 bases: TGTGCCAGCAGCTTGGAGCTAGCGGGGGATTTGAATGAGCAGTTCTTC. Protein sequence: CASSLELAGDLNEQFF. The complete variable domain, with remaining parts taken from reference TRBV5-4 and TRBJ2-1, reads ETGVTQSPTHLIKTRGQQVTLRCSSQSGHNTVSWYQQALGQGPQFIFQYYREEENGRGNFPPRFSGLQFPNYSSELNVNALELDDSALYLCASSLELAGDLNEQFFGPGTRLTVL.